This T cell receptor beta chain came from a study of T cell responses to AZD1222 COVID-19 vaccine. The CDR3 runs to 14 residues. Trimming left V 5 bases short and J 5 bases short, with 15 bases between. The germline gives CDR1 MDHEN, CDR2 SYDVKM. Only in-frame clones appear in the TCRdb table, and some are missing; sequencing was by immunoSEQ multiplex PCR. In the table there are some 170,000 clones, roughly 94% of which are singletons. Specimen: peripheral blood, collected 28 days after the second AZD1222 dose. This TCR came from an adult who received the AZD1222 COVID-19 vaccine. The rearrangement joins TRBV28 to TRBJ1-2; TRBD1 might be the D (5 bases). The CDR3 reads CASSLEYRTYGYTF. The DNA of the CDR3 is TGTGCCAGCAGTCTAGAATACAGGACGTATGGCTACACCTTC.